This record concerns one TCR beta chain sequence. The data were obtained in a study of shared T cell receptors in the human thymus. V lost 3 bases to trimming and J lost 7 bases, with 9 bases between them. The CDR3 runs 12 residues. CDR1 is GTSNPN, CDR2 SVGIG, per germline (reference sequence). Clones were read by immunoSEQ multiplex PCR, and TCRdb kept only the in-frame ones, dropping some. The sample has roughly 550,000 clones, 78% seen once. The data were also submitted as part of a second study, on human thymus T cells. As that report states: Healthy Finnish infants undergoing corrective surgery for congenital heart defects were the donors. From resections taken during corrective heart surgery, the thymus tissue was obtained. Repertoires from thymus and blood appeared to show biased V and J gene usage. Related work found strong thymic repertoire overlap between unrelated individuals.

Sequencing was performed on thymocytes. The chain carries TRBV30 and TRBJ1-4; TRBD1 might be the D (6 bases). The source is a boy under two years old with a congenital heart defect. DNA of the CDR3: TGTGCCTGGAGCCCAGGGGTTGAAAAACTGTTTTTT. It encodes CAWSPGVEKLFF.